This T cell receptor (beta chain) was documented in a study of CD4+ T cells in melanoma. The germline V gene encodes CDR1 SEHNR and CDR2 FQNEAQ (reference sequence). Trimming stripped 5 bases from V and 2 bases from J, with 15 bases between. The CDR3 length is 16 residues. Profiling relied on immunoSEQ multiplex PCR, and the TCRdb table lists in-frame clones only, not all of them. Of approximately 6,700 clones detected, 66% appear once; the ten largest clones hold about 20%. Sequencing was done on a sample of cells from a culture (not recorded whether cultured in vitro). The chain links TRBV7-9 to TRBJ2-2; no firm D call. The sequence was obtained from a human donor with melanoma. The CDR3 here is CASSPQAKLNTGELFF. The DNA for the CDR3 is TGTGCCAGCAGCCCTCAGGCAAAATTAAACACCGGGGAGCTGTTTTTT. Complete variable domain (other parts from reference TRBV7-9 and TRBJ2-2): DTGVSQNPRHKITKRGQNVTFRCDPISEHNRLYWYRQTLGQGPEFLTYFQNEAQLEKSRLLSDRFSAERPKGSFSTLEIQRTEQGDSAMYLCASSPQAKLNTGELFFGEGSRLTVL.